The clone carrying this TCR beta chain was found a few times. Its antigen is not known. PCR involved 60 Vbeta and 13 Jbeta primers. The protocol was immunoSEQ multiplex PCR, while the TCRdb copy is restricted to in-frame clones and leaves out a portion. The table lists roughly 150,000 clones, around 73% of them singletons. The CDR3 runs 16 residues. CDR1 is MNHEY and CDR2 is SMNVEV in the germline V gene (reference sequence). V was clipped by 7 bases and J by 2 bases; unmatched bases: 7. This sample is part of a study of cytomegalovirus exposure and HLA in healthy donors. Points from the study as a whole: HLA restriction was apparent for most CMV-associated TCR beta chains in a later analysis. V segments that were indistinguishable, TRBV6-2 and TRBV6-3 among them, were omitted from analysis. Associated with cytomegalovirus, according to the listing, were 164 TCR beta chains. Immune exposure information available was restricted to CMV serostatus.

The sequence came from a young woman in good health and CMV-seropositive. Input material: PBMCs. The chain is built from TRBV27 and TRBJ2-2; TRBD2 agrees at 10 bases. The CDR3 DNA follows: TGTGCCAGCAATCCCTCTAGCGGGGGAAACACCGGGGAGCTGTTTTTT. Translating gives CASNPSSGGNTGELFF.